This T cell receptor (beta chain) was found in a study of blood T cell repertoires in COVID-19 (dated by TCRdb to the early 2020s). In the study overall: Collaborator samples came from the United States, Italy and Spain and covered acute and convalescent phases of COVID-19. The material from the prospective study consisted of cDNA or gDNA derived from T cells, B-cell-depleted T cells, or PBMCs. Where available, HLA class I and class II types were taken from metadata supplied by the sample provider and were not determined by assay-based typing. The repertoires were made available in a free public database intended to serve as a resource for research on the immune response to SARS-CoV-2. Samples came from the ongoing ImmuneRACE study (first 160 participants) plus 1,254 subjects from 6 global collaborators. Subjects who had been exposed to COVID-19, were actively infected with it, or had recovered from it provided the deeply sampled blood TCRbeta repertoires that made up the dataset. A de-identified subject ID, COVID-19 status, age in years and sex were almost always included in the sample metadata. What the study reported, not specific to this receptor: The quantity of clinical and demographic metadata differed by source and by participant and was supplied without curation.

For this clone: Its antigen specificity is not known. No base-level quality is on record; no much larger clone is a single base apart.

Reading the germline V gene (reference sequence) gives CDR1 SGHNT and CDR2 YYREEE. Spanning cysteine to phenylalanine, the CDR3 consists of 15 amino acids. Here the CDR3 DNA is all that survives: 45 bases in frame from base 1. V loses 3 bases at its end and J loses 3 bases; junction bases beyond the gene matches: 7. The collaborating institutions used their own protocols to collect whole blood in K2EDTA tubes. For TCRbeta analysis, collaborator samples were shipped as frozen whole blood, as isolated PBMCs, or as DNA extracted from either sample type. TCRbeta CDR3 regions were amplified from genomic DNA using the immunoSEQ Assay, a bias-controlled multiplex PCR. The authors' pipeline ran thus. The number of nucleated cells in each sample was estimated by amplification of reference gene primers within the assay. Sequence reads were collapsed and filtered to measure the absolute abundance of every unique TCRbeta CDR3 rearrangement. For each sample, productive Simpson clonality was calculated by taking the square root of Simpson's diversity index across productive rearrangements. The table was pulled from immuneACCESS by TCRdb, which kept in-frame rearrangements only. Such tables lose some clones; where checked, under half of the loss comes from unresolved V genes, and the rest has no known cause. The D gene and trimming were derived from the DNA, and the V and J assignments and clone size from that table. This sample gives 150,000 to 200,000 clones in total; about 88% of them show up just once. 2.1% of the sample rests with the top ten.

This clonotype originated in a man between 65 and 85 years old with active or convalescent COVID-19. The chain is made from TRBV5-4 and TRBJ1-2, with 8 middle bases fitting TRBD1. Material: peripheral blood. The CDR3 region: CASSSAGGRDYGYTF. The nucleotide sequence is TGTGCCAGCAGCTCCGCAGGGGGCCGCGACTATGGCTACACCTTC.